This TCR beta chain was sequenced for a study of blood T cell repertoires in COVID-19. Study background: PBMCs, B-cell-depleted T cells, or T cells provided the cDNA or gDNA that made up the material.

Per the original methods: Researchers report that nucleated cell counts were estimated from reference gene primer amplification. TCRdb's table, derived via immunoSEQ multiplex PCR, lists solely in-frame clones and lacks some. For V, J and clone size, that table is used; D and trimming come from the DNA. This sample has about 180,000 clones, with roughly four fifths found just once. Enrolled during active infection, Seattle patients were then followed longitudinally. Unmatched junction bases numbered 3, after V lost 0 bases and J lost 4 bases. This CDR3 has 15 amino acids. Germline V gene sequence: CDR1 LGHDT, CDR2 YNNKEL (reference sequence).

This receptor was taken from a woman between 70 and 85 years old with COVID-19, enrolled during active disease. The sample comprised peripheral blood. This rearrangement joins TRBV3-1 (or the pseudogene TRBV3-2) to TRBJ2-3, with 8 positions matching TRBD2. Here the CDR3 DNA reads TGTGCCAGCAGCCAAGAGCCGGGACTAGCAGATACGCAGTATTTT. This encodes CASSQEPGLADTQYF.